This T cell receptor beta chain was captured in a study of T cell changes during pregnancy in multiple sclerosis. The germline CDR1 and CDR2 sequences are LGHNA and YNFKEQ. Trimming removed 4 bases from V and 4 bases from J; junction bases left unmatched: 3. The CDR3 consists of 14 residues. Profiling relied on immunoSEQ multiplex PCR, and the TCRdb table lists in-frame clones only, not all of them. The sample shows just under 80,000 clones, 90% to 95% of them seen only once. The clonotype comes from a female donor in good health, enrolled as a control in a pregnancy study. Sequencing was performed on peripheral blood, taken in the second trimester of pregnancy. The chain has TRBV4-2 and TRBJ2-5; TRBD1 aligns across 10 bases. The CDR3: CASSRGTGAETQYF. The CDR3 DNA reads as TGTGCCAGCAGCCGGGGGACAGGGGCAGAGACCCAGTACTTC.